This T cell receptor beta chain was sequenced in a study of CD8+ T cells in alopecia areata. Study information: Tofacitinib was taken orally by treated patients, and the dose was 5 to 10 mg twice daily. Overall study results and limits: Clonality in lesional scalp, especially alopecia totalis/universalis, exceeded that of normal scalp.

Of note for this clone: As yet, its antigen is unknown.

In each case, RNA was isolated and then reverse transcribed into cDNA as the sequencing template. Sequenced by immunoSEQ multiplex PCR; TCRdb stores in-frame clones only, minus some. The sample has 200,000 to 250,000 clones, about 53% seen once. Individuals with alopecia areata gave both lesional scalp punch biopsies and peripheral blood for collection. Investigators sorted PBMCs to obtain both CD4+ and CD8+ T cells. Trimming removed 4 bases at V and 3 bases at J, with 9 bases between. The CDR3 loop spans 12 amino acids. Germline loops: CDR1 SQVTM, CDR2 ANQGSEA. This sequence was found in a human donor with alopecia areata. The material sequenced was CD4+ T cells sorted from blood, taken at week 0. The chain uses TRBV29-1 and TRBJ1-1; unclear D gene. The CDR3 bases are TGCAGCGTTGCCTCCTGGGACACTGAAGCTTTCTTT. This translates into CSVASWDTEAFF.